The 21 T cell receptor beta chains reported below all come from one sample, sequenced in a study of beta chain features in type 1 diabetes. Expressed TCRB transcripts were sequenced after all isolated RNA was converted to cDNA. The protocol was immunoSEQ multiplex PCR, while the TCRdb copy is restricted to in-frame clones and leaves out a portion. The table shows approximately 160,000 clones, with roughly 60% occurring only once. These receptors have no known antigen. General observations from the study: The study found moderately but significantly shorter TCRB CDR3s in all four CD4+ subsets of Type 1 diabetes patients.

Sequenced sample: naive CD4+ T cells from blood. The receptors stem from a man aged 30 to 45 with type 1 diabetes.

The rearrangement uses TRBV23-1 and TRBJ2-4; the D gene could be TRBD1 or TRBD2 (5 bases each). TRBV23-1 is flagged as an ORF with uncertain function. The CDR3 length is 19 residues. V was cut by 6 bases and J by 0 bases, with 24 bases left in between. CDR3 residues: CASSPRRSPGPVAKNIQYF. Here the CDR3 DNA reads TGCGCCAGCAGCCCTAGACGTTCACCGGGACCCGTAGCCAAAAACATTCAGTACTTC.

This chain connects TRBV20-1 to TRBJ2-7; 9 bases are shared with TRBD2. This CDR3 has 11 amino acids. Trimming cost V 3 bases and J 11 bases; bases outside gene matches: 5. Germline assignment: CDR1 DFQATT and CDR2 SNEGSKA (reference sequence). The CDR3 DNA reads as TGCAGTGCTAGTGGTTCTAGCGGGGAGTACTTC. Its protein is CSASGSSGEYF.

The chain links TRBV25-1 to TRBJ1-2, with TRBD1 matching 10 bases. Germline V gives CDR1 MGHDK, CDR2 SYGVNS. With V trimmed by 7 bases and J by 8 bases, 10 bases remained unmatched. The CDR3 consists of 14 residues. The CDR3 spells CASTPHGTGEGYTF. The CDR3, as DNA: TGTGCCAGCACACCCCACGGGACAGGGGAAGGCTACACCTTC.

This clone was detected only once. CDR3 residues: CTSSRQGAGTEAFF. The CDR3 DNA sequence: TGCACCAGCAGCCGACAGGGGGCTGGCACTGAAGCTTTCTTT. The chain carries TRBV1 and TRBJ1-1; TRBD1 is the table's D call, not checked against the DNA. TRBV1 has pseudogene status. The CDR3 is made up of 14 amino acids.

This rearrangement joins TRBV7-2 to TRBJ2-3; D gene uncertain. The CDR3 totals 12 residues. Trimming shortened V by 1 base and J by 5 bases, and 4 bases separated the two germline ends. CDR1 and CDR2 from the germline V gene are SGHTA and FQGNSA. In nucleotides, the CDR3 is TGTGCCAGCAGCTTAGAACGAGATACGCAGTATTTT. Translated, it gives CASSLERDTQYF.

This clone was seen once. V gene TRBV6-1 combines with J gene TRBJ1-1; D is possibly TRBD1 (6 bases). Trimming cost V 3 bases and J 4 bases, with 18 bases left between them. Germline V gene data show CDR1 as MNHNS and CDR2 as SASEGT. The CDR3 totals 16 residues. The CDR3 spells CASSDRLGAMGTEAFF. CDR3 bases: TGTGCCAGCAGTGACCGCTTGGGGGCAATGGGCACTGAAGCTTTCTTT.

This clone appeared a few times. Different DNA sequences within this sample yield the same CDR3. J is TRBJ2-3 and V is TRBV30, with TRBD1 as a possible D gene (5 bases). This CDR3 contains 12 residues. V gave up 4 bases and J gave up 2 bases, with 7 bases separating them. CDR1 is GTSNPN, CDR2 SVGIG, per germline (reference sequence). This CDR3 is CAWKGSTDTQYF. The CDR3 nucleotides read TGTGCCTGGAAGGGGTCCACAGATACGCAGTATTTT.

The rearrangement links TRBV7-9 to TRBJ2-3; 8 bases are a match to TRBD1. V dropped 6 bases and J dropped 4; count of bases not matched to a gene: 9. CDR1 and CDR2 (germline): SEHNR, FQNEAQ (reference sequence). This CDR3 is built from 15 residues. The chain's CDR3 is CASRRTGTGPDTQYF. CDR3 DNA: TGTGCCAGCAGGCGAACCGGGACAGGTCCAGATACGCAGTATTTT.

V gene TRBV4-3 combines with J gene TRBJ2-3; TRBD2 matches at 12 bases. Trimming took 3 bases from V and 3 from J; bases not matched to a gene: 7. The germline CDR1 and CDR2 sequences are LGHNA and YSLEER. The CDR3 spans 17 residues. The CDR3 here is CASSHFPGLAGTDTQYF. CDR3 nucleotide sequence: TGCGCCAGCAGCCATTTTCCGGGACTAGCGGGTACAGATACGCAGTATTTT.

This rearrangement joins TRBV29-1 to TRBJ2-3; 7 positions agree with TRBD1. Germline V gene lookup returns CDR1 SQVTM and CDR2 ANQGSEA. The CDR3 is 12 amino acids. Losses at the gene ends were 4 bases for V and 5 bases for J; bases not matched to a gene: 3. CDR3 nucleotide sequence: TGCAGCGTTGGGGACAGTCAAGATACGCAGTATTTT. Translated: CSVGDSQDTQYF.

The chain employs TRBV25-1 and TRBJ2-7, with unresolved D. Germline V CDR1 and CDR2: MGHDK, SYGVNS. The CDR3 has 11 amino acids. V was clipped by 7 bases and J by 4 bases, with 8 bases between them. CDR3 sequence: CASTLNYEQYF. CDR3 nucleotides: TGTGCCAGCACACTCAATTACGAGCAGTACTTC.

This clone was seen a handful of times. This chain joins TRBV13 and TRBJ2-5; TRBD2 aligns across 8 bases. V gave up 3 bases and J gave up 2 bases; unmatched junction bases: 8. The CDR3 is 16 residues long. Germline CDR1 reads PRHDT; CDR2 reads FYEKMQ (reference sequence). The CDR3 coding sequence is TGTGCCAGCAGCTTGACCGGGACTAGTGTTCAAGAGACCCAGTACTTC. The encoded protein is CASSLTGTSVQETQYF.

V is TRBV5-1 and J is TRBJ2-3, with 7 bases aligning to TRBD1. The CDR3 covers 12 residues. CDR1 and CDR2 from the germline V gene are SGHRS and YFSETQ. Losses at the gene ends were 0 bases for V and 9 bases for J; bases not matched to a gene: 1. As DNA, the CDR3 is TGCGCCAGCAGCTTGGAGGGGGCCACGCAGTATTTT. Residues: CASSLEGATQYF.

This clone was detected only a few times. J is TRBJ1-2 and V is TRBV14, with 7 bases fitting TRBD1. Looked up from germline, CDR1 is SGHDN and CDR2 is FVKESK. V was pared by 1 base and J by 4 bases, with 3 bases of the junction left unmatched. There are 14 residues in the CDR3. DNA of the CDR3: TGTGCCAGCAGCCAAGGGACAGGACCCTATGGCTACACCTTC. Translated, it gives CASSQGTGPYGYTF.

The rearrangement uses TRBV30 and TRBJ2-3; no firm D call. The CDR3 loop spans 13 amino acids. The germline CDR1 and CDR2 sequences are GTSNPN and SVGIG (reference sequence). V was cut by 2 bases and J by 0 bases, with 6 bases left in between. CDR3 protein: CAWSPLSTDTQYF. The CDR3 DNA sequence: TGTGCCTGGAGTCCTTTAAGCACAGATACGCAGTATTTT.

The chain recombines TRBV9 with TRBJ2-5; no firm D call. Trimming removed 0 bases at V and 0 bases at J, with 6 bases between. Germline CDR1 and CDR2: SGDLS and YYNGEE. This CDR3 has 14 residues. The CDR3 DNA follows: TGTGCCAGCAGCGTAGTAGCTAACCAAGAGACCCAGTACTTC. This gives the protein CASSVVANQETQYF.

The chain links TRBV4-1 to TRBJ1-6, with D possibly being TRBD1 (6 bases). V was shortened by 0 bases and J by 7 bases, with 10 bases between the two germline ends. The CDR3 consists of 15 residues. In germline, CDR1 is MGHRA, CDR2 YSYEKL. The CDR3 nucleotides read TGCGCCAGCAGCCAAGATGGCAGGGGAAATTCACCCCTCCACTTT. This translates into CASSQDGRGNSPLHF.

The rearrangement joins TRBV29-1 to TRBJ2-1; D is undetermined. Trimming pared 3 bases from V and 13 bases from J, leaving 10 bases between. The germline V gene encodes CDR1 SQVTM and CDR2 ANQGSEA. CDR3 length equals 10 residues. CDR3 sequence: CSVDKGEQFF. DNA of the CDR3: TGCAGCGTTGATAAGGGTGAACAGTTCTTC.

This rearrangement joins TRBV2 to TRBJ2-2; TRBD1 matches 10 bases. Germline V CDR1 and CDR2: SNHLY, FYNNEI. J was trimmed by 3 bases and V by 6 bases; bases with no gene match: 4. CDR3 length: 15 residues. CDR3 DNA: TGTGCCAGCAGGGGCGACAGGGGGCACACCGGGGAGCTGTTTTTT. Encoded protein: CASRGDRGHTGELFF. Using reference TRBV2 and TRBJ2-2 for the parts outside the CDR3, the full variable domain is EPEVTQTPSHQVTQMGQEVILRCVPISNHLYFYWYRQILGQKVEFLVSFYNNEISEKSEIFDDQFSVERPDGSNFTLKIRSTKLEDSAMYFCASRGDRGHTGELFFGEGSRLTVL.

The CDR3 here is CAWSPSGNTIYF. The DNA for the CDR3 is TGTGCCTGGAGTCCCTCTGGAAACACCATATATTTT. This chain uses TRBV30 with TRBJ1-3; D not resolved. V dropped 2 bases and J dropped 0 bases, with 2 bases sitting between them. CDR3 size: 12 residues. CDR1 GTSNPN and CDR2 SVGIG come from the germline V gene (reference sequence).

The gene calls are TRBV15 and TRBJ1-2; perhaps TRBD1 as D (5 bases). The CDR3 extends over 15 amino acids. V was cut by 6 bases and J by 4 bases, with 18 bases left in between. Germline CDR1 and CDR2: LNHNV and YYDKDF (reference sequence). CDR3 sequence: CATRGAGAVVYGYTF. CDR3 coding DNA: TGTGCCACCAGAGGCGCCGGGGCCGTAGTCTATGGCTACACCTTC.